The clone carrying this T cell receptor beta chain was picked up a small number of times. Its antigen remains unknown. Gene and germline names: mouse. The read ends 4 residues shy of where the CDR3 ends; the end is completed using the germline J gene. Germline lookup yields CDR1 NSQYPW and CDR2 LRSPGD (reference sequence). The CDR3 runs to 15 residues. After removal of 4 bases from V and 0 bases from J, the junction contained 5 bases not matched to a gene. These data are taken from a study of CD8+ T cells in alopecia areata. Overall study results and limits: Scalp sequencing captures resident alphabeta T cells of normal skin too.

The sequencing template was cDNA reverse transcribed from extracted RNA. Assay: immunoSEQ multiplex PCR; the TCRdb copy retains only in-frame clones and omits some. Sampling found around 100,000 clones, none seen once. The specimen was lesional skin. The source of this sequence is a C3H/HeJ mouse with alopecia areata. This strain has MHC haplotype H2-k. The chain combines TRBV1 with TRBJ1-1, with 7 bases aligning to TRBD1. The CDR3 sequence is CTCSGDGQANTEVFF. The sequenced part of the CDR3 DNA is TGCACCTGCAGTGGAGACGGACAGGCAAACACA.